These 29 T cell receptor beta chains originate from one sample sequenced in a study of neurological immune-mediated disorders. TCRdb re-analysed the 5' RACE reads in MiXCR, keeping a single row per CDR3 protein. The data contain approximately 40,000 distinct CDR3 sequences, roughly 4.8% of them singletons. Sequencing was carried out using CD4+ T cells from blood. The origin of the receptors is a man between 18 and 29 years old in good health.

This clonotype was counted at least ten times. The gene calls are TRBV27 and TRBJ1-1; TRBD1 agrees at 8 bases. The CDR3 runs 14 residues. Germline loops: CDR1 MNHEY, CDR2 SMNVEV (reference sequence). V lost 7 bases, J lost 5 bases, and 9 bases stayed unmatched. CDR3 coding DNA: TGTGCCAGCAAAAGCGACAGGGGATATACTGAAGCTTTCTTT. Translated, it gives CASKSDRGYTEAFF.

This clonotype was recorded at least ten times. This chain uses TRBV7-2 with TRBJ2-1; 11 nucleotides agree with TRBD2. This CDR3 spans 16 amino acids. Germline lookup yields CDR1 SGHTA and CDR2 FQGNSA. The trim removed 4 bases at V and 9 bases at J, leaving 11 bases unmatched. The CDR3 nucleotides are TGTGCCAGCAGCTATTTAGCGGGGGGGAAGTTCGGTGAGCAGTTCTTC. This codes for CASSYLAGGKFGEQFF.

The table lists this clonotype with many counts. The V gene is TRBV29-1, the J gene TRBJ1-2, with D hard to call. The CDR3 runs 13 residues. Germline V gene sequence: CDR1 SQVTM, CDR2 ANQGSEA. Trimming left V 3 bases short and J 4 bases short, with 12 bases between. The CDR3 bases are TGCAGCGTTGACGGTCGGGCGGGCTATGGCTACACCTTC. It codes for CSVDGRAGYGYTF.

This clonotype has ten or more counts. The chain couples TRBV5-1 to TRBJ2-7, with D hard to call. Germline V gene data show CDR1 as SGHRS and CDR2 as YFSETQ. The CDR3 covers 14 residues. Trimming cost V 0 bases and J 0 bases, with 7 bases left between them. The CDR3 reads CASSLESYSYEQYF. The CDR3 region has the DNA TGCGCCAGCAGCTTGGAGAGTTACTCCTACGAGCAGTACTTC. The variable domain in full, completed from reference TRBV5-1 and TRBJ2-7, reads KAGVTQTPRYLIKTRGQQVTLSCSPISGHRSVSWYQQTPGQGLQFLFEYFSETQRNKGNFPGRFSGRQFSNSRSEMNVSTLELGDSALYLCASSLESYSYEQYFGPGTRLTVT.

The rearrangement joins TRBV5-1 to TRBJ2-5, with D perhaps matching TRBD1 (6 bases). Germline V gene lookup returns CDR1 SGHRS and CDR2 YFSETQ. Between the trimmed V and J ends, which lost 1 base and 1 base, there was a span of 20 bases. The CDR3 covers 18 residues. The CDR3 region has the DNA TGCGCCAGCAGCTTGAGTAACACAGGGTATAGTCGCCAAGAGACCCAGTACTTC. It specifies CASSLSNTGYSRQETQYF.

This clonotype was seen repeatedly, ten times or more. J is TRBJ1-3 and V is TRBV11-3, with a weak D call TRBD1 (6 bases). The CDR3 runs 13 residues. Germline CDR1 reads SGHNT; CDR2 reads YENEEA. The germline V and J ends were trimmed by 2 bases and 4 bases, with 6 bases remaining between them. CDR3 DNA: TGTGCCAGCAGCTTAACAGGGGGAAACACCATATATTTT. It yields the protein CASSLTGGNTIYF.

This clonotype was seen many times. V is TRBV5-1 and J is TRBJ1-1; a possible D gene is TRBD1 (6 bases). Between the trimmed V and J ends, which lost 4 bases and 5 bases, there was a span of 18 bases. The CDR3 has 15 residues. Germline V gives CDR1 SGHRS, CDR2 YFSETQ. The CDR3, as DNA: TGCGCCAGCAGCCGGGAGGGACAAGGCAGGACTGAAGCTTTCTTT. Its protein is CASSREGQGRTEAFF.

This clonotype has ten or more counts. The chain links TRBV4-2 to TRBJ2-7; no clear D gene. Trimming removed 5 bases at V and 2 bases at J, with 13 bases between. Per the germline V gene, CDR1 is LGHNA and CDR2 is YNFKEQ. This CDR3 has 14 residues. This CDR3 is CASSTPEKTYEQYF. Here the CDR3 DNA reads TGTGCCAGCAGCACCCCAGAAAAAACCTACGAGCAGTACTTC.

This clonotype was counted at least ten times. Here the CDR3 reads CASSQGAGGSTGELFF. CDR3 bases: TGTGCCAGCAGCCAAGGAGCGGGGGGCTCCACCGGGGAGCTGTTTTTT. The genes are TRBV14 and TRBJ2-2; 9 bases match TRBD2. Germline values: CDR1 SGHDN, CDR2 FVKESK. The CDR3 totals 16 residues. V trimming: 1 base; J trimming: 4 bases; junction bases outside the gene matches: 4.

This clonotype was picked up many times. The chain joins TRBV10-3 to TRBJ2-3; D perhaps matches TRBD1 (6 bases). Germline values: CDR1 ENHRY, CDR2 SYGVKD. The CDR3 totals 13 residues. V lost 10 bases, J lost 1 base, and 12 bases lay in between. In nucleotides, the CDR3 is TGTGCCACCGACTGGACAGGCACAGATACGCAGTATTTT. As protein: CATDWTGTDTQYF.

There are many counts of this clonotype. The chain recombines TRBV7-9 with TRBJ1-6, with a possible D match to TRBD1 (5 bases). Trimming pared 1 base from V and 8 bases from J, leaving 12 bases between. This CDR3 spans 15 amino acids. Germline CDR1 is SEHNR and CDR2 is FQNEAQ (reference sequence). The CDR3 nucleotides are TGTGCCAGCAGCTTAGGAGGGACTAAAGATTCACCCCTCCACTTT. Translating gives CASSLGGTKDSPLHF.

The chain recombines TRBV19 with TRBJ1-5, with D possibly matching TRBD1 (5 bases). This CDR3 comprises 13 residues. Germline V gene sequence: CDR1 LNHDA, CDR2 SQIVND (reference sequence). V lost 6 bases to trimming and J lost 3 bases, with 9 bases between them. In DNA form, the CDR3 reads TGTGCCAGTAGGGCAGGGATCAATCAGCCCCAGCATTTT. Its protein is CASRAGINQPQHF.

This clonotype was found many times. This chain connects TRBV5-1 to TRBJ2-7, with 11 bases aligning to TRBD1. Trimming at V came to 3 bases and at J to 1 base, leaving 3 bases not matched to a gene. Germline V gives CDR1 SGHRS, CDR2 YFSETQ. The CDR3 runs to 15 residues. The CDR3: CASSWGQGESYEQYF. The DNA for the CDR3 is TGCGCCAGCAGCTGGGGACAGGGGGAGTCCTACGAGCAGTACTTC.

The V and J genes are TRBV20-1 and TRBJ2-7; the match to TRBD2 covers 7 bases. In germline, CDR1 is DFQATT, CDR2 SNEGSKA (reference sequence). The V segment lost 3 bases and the J segment 0 bases; nucleotides outside the gene matches: 20. The CDR3 consists of 19 residues. CDR3 sequence reads: CSASNGRWRRGNSSYEQYF. CDR3 in DNA: TGCAGTGCTAGTAACGGGCGGTGGCGGCGGGGGAACAGCTCCTACGAGCAGTACTTC.

This clonotype was found many times. V usage is TRBV4-3 and J usage is TRBJ1-2; tentatively, D is TRBD1 (6 bases). The length of the CDR3 is 15 residues. Germline CDR1 and CDR2: LGHNA and YSLEER. Trimming left V 0 bases short and J 3 bases short, with 11 bases between. CDR3 DNA: TGCGCCAGCAGCCAAGATCCGGGGGCCGACTATGGCTACACCTTC. This encodes CASSQDPGADYGYTF.

This clonotype was counted ten times or more. The rearrangement joins TRBV20-1 to TRBJ1-4, with a weak D call TRBD1 (5 bases). This CDR3 is 17 amino acids long. Between the trimmed V and J ends, which lost 2 bases and 5 bases, there was a span of 21 bases. From germline, CDR1 is DFQATT and CDR2 SNEGSKA (reference sequence). The CDR3 DNA is TGCAGTGCTAGAACCTTCCAATCCCGGGACTGGAATGAAAAACTGTTTTTT. It codes for CSARTFQSRDWNEKLFF.

The genes are TRBV4-1 and TRBJ2-7; 9 nucleotides align to TRBD1. The J segment lost 4 bases and the V segment lost 2 bases, leaving 6 bases of the junction unmatched. The CDR3 contains 15 residues. CDR1 MGHRA and CDR2 YSYEKL come from the germline V gene. This CDR3 reads CASSQPGQGHYEQYF. CDR3 DNA sequence: TGCGCCAGCAGCCAACCGGGACAGGGCCATTACGAGCAGTACTTC.

Many counts were recorded for this clonotype. Here the CDR3 DNA reads TGCGCCAGCAGCCGCGACAGTCCTAACTATGGCTACACCTTC. Its protein product is CASSRDSPNYGYTF. The V and J genes are TRBV5-1 and TRBJ1-2, with a weak D call TRBD1 (5 bases). The CDR3 extends over 14 amino acids. Germline CDR1 SGHRS, CDR2 YFSETQ. V dropped 4 bases and J dropped 0 bases, with 10 bases sitting between them.

The table lists this clonotype with many counts. J is TRBJ1-5 and V is TRBV4-3; 7 nucleotides line up with TRBD1. Germline trimming cut 5 bases from V and 7 bases from J; bases unmatched to any gene: 8. The germline V gene encodes CDR1 LGHNA and CDR2 YSLEER. This CDR3 comprises 14 residues. The CDR3 DNA follows: TGCGCCAGCAGCAGGGACAGCCTCACCCAGCCCCAGCATTTT. It encodes CASSRDSLTQPQHF.

There are many counts of this clonotype. This sequence joins TRBV5-1 and TRBJ1-2; possible D gene TRBD1, 6 bases. CDR3 size: 14 residues. The germline V gene has CDR1 SGHRS and CDR2 YFSETQ. Trimming cost V 2 bases and J 4 bases, with 12 bases left between them. This CDR3 is CASSLSGDVYGYTF. For the CDR3, the DNA is TGCGCCAGCAGCTTATCAGGGGACGTCTATGGCTACACCTTC. The whole variable domain, remainder taken from reference TRBV5-1 and TRBJ1-2, is KAGVTQTPRYLIKTRGQQVTLSCSPISGHRSVSWYQQTPGQGLQFLFEYFSETQRNKGNFPGRFSGRQFSNSRSEMNVSTLELGDSALYLCASSLSGDVYGYTFGSGTRLTVV.

This clonotype was counted at least ten times. The chain is built from TRBV10-3 and TRBJ2-7; D assignment may be TRBD1 or TRBD2 (5 bases each). The CDR3 runs 14 residues. V was pared by 1 base and J by 0 bases, with 7 bases between. Germline V CDR1 and CDR2: ENHRY, SYGVKD. As DNA, the CDR3 is TGTGCCATCAGTGAGTGGGACCCCTCCTACGAGCAGTACTTC. This encodes CAISEWDPSYEQYF.

This clonotype was counted many times. The chain links TRBV5-1 to TRBJ2-3; possibly TRBD2 for D (6 bases). The CDR3 spans 15 residues. In germline, CDR1 is SGHRS, CDR2 YFSETQ. Trimming removed 3 bases at V and 2 bases at J, with 13 bases between. CDR3 nucleotide sequence: TGCGCCAGCAGCTCGTCGGGGGAGTACACAGATACGCAGTATTTT. Encoded protein: CASSSSGEYTDTQYF.

The table lists this clonotype with many counts. CDR3 residues: CASSSRPGGGSETQYF. Here the CDR3 DNA reads TGTGCCAGCAGCTCCCGCCCGGGGGGCGGGTCGGAGACCCAGTACTTC. This chain joins TRBV7-6 and TRBJ2-5, with a tentative D call TRBD2 (7 bases). V gave up 4 bases and J gave up 5 bases, with 20 bases separating them. This CDR3 comprises 16 residues. The germline gives CDR1 SGHVS, CDR2 FNYEAQ.

This clonotype was counted many times. V is TRBV20-1 and J is TRBJ1-6; D remains ambiguous. This CDR3 is 14 amino acids long. The germline CDR1 and CDR2 sequences are DFQATT and SNEGSKA (reference sequence). V gave up 0 bases and J gave up 8 bases, with 11 bases separating them. The CDR3 sequence: CSARDRAEDSPLHF. DNA of the CDR3: TGCAGTGCTAGAGATCGTGCGGAAGATTCACCCCTCCACTTT.

Only a few counts were recorded for this clonotype. The chain links TRBV4-1 to TRBJ2-5, with 8 bases identical to TRBD2. The V gene end was trimmed by 4 bases and the J gene end by 5 bases; junction bases not matched to a gene: 3. Germline loops: CDR1 MGHRA, CDR2 YSYEKL. There are 13 residues in the CDR3. The CDR3 reads CASSPSGSETQYF. The CDR3 nucleotides read TGCGCCAGCAGCCCTAGCGGGTCGGAGACCCAGTACTTC.

This clonotype was counted at least ten times. V and J are TRBV20-1 and TRBJ1-4; D unclear. Between the trimmed V and J ends, which lost 2 bases and 5 bases, there was a span of 0 bases. The CDR3 sequence is 10 residues long. The germline CDR1 and CDR2 sequences are DFQATT and SNEGSKA (reference sequence). Written as DNA, the CDR3 is TGCAGTGCTAGAAATGAAAAACTGTTTTTT. It is translated as CSARNEKLFF.

The sample holds many counts of this clonotype. The rearrangement links TRBV18 to TRBJ2-5; D gene ambiguous. This CDR3 has 14 residues. Between the trimmed V and J ends, which lost 0 bases and 0 bases, there was a span of 5 bases. Germline CDR1 reads KGHSH; CDR2 reads LQKENI. CDR3 nucleotides: TGTGCCAGCTCACCACCATCCCACCAAGAGACCCAGTACTTC. It encodes CASSPPSHQETQYF.

This clonotype has at least ten counts. The gene calls are TRBV4-2 and TRBJ2-7; 8 bases are shared with TRBD2. Germline trimming cut 4 bases from V and 5 bases from J; bases unmatched to any gene: 16. This CDR3 has 17 residues. The germline CDR1 and CDR2 sequences are LGHNA and YNFKEQ. CDR3 sequence reads: CASSRAGAGGGRNEQYF. Here the CDR3 DNA reads TGTGCCAGCAGCCGGGCGGGTGCTGGCGGGGGGCGGAACGAGCAGTACTTC.

The sample holds many counts of this clonotype. This sequence joins TRBV29-1 and TRBJ1-1; D gene uncertain. The CDR3 sequence is 14 residues long. With 4 bases removed from V and 1 base from J, the gap between germline ends came to 13 bases. Germline values: CDR1 SQVTM, CDR2 ANQGSEA. CDR3 sequence: CSVAAPLSNTEAFF. Written as DNA, the CDR3 is TGCAGCGTTGCGGCCCCTTTATCGAACACTGAAGCTTTCTTT. The variable domain in full, with the rest retrieved from reference TRBV29-1 and TRBJ1-1, is SAVISQKPSRDICQRGTSLTIQCQVDSQVTMMFWYRQQPGQSLTLIATANQGSEATYESGFVIDKFPISRPNLTFSTLTVSNMSPEDSSIYLCSVAAPLSNTEAFFGQGTRLTVV.